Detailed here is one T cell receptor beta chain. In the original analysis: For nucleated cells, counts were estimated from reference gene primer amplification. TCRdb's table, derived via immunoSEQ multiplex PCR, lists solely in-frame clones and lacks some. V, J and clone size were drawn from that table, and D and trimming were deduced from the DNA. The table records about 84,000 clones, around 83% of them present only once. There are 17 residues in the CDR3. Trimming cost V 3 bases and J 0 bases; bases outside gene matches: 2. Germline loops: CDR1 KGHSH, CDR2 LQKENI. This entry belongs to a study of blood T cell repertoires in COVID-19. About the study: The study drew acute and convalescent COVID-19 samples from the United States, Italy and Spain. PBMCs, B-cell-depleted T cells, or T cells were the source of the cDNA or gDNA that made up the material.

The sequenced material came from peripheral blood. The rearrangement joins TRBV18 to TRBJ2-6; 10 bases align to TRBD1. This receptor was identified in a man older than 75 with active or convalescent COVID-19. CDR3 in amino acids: CASSPGQGTSGANVLTF. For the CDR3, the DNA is TGTGCCAGCTCACCGGGACAGGGGACCTCTGGGGCCAACGTCCTGACTTTC.